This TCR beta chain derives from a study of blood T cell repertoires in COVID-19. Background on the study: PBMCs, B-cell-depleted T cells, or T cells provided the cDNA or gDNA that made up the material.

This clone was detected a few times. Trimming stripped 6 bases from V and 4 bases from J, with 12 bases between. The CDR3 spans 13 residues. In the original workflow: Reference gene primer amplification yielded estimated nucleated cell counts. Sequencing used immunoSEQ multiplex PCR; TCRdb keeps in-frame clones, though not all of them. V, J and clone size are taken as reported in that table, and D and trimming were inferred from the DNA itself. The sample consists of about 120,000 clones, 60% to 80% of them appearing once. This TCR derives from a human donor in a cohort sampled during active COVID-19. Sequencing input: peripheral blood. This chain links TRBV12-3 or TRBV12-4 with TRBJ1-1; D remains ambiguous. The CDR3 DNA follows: TGTGCCAGCAGCCGTAACCCGGGCACTGAAGCTTTCTTT. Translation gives CASSRNPGTEAFF.